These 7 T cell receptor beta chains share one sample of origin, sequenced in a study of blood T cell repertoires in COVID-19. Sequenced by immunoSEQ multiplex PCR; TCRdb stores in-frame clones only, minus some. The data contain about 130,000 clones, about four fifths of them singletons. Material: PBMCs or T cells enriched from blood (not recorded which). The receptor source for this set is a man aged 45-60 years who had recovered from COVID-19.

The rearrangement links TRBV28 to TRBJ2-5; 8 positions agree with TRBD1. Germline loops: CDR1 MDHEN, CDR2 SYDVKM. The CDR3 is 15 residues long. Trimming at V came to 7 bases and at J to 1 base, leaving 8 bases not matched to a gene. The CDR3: CASTRAGTGQETQYF. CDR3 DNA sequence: TGTGCCAGCACCAGAGCCGGGACAGGCCAAGAGACCCAGTACTTC.

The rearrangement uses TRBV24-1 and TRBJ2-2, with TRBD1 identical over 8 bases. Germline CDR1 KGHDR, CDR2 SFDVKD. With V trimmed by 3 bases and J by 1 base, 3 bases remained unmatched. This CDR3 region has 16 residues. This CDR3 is CATSDPTGGNTGELFF. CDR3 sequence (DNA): TGTGCCACCAGTGATCCCACAGGGGGGAACACCGGGGAGCTGTTTTTT.

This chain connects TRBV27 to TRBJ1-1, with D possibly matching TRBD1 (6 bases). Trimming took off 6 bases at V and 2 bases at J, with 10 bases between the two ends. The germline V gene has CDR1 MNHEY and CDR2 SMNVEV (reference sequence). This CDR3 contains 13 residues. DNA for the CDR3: TGTGCCAGCAGGAGGACAGCTAACACTGAAGCTTTCTTT. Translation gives CASRRTANTEAFF.

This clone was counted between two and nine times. In DNA, the CDR3 is TGCGCCAGCAGCACCGCGACAGGGTACACTGAAGCTTTCTTT. Translation: CASSTATGYTEAFF. This rearrangement joins TRBV5-1 to TRBJ1-1; 7 bases are shared with TRBD1. The CDR3 runs to 14 residues. Germline CDR1 SGHRS, CDR2 YFSETQ. V shed 4 bases and J 3 bases; nucleotides not matched to a gene: 6.

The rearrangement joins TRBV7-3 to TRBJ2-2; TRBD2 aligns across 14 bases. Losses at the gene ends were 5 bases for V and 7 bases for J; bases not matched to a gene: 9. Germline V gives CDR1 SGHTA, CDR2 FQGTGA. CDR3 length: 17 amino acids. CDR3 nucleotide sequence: TGTGCCAGCAGCCCCCTCGGACTAGCGGGGGGCGGCGGGGAGCTGTTTTTT. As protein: CASSPLGLAGGGGELFF.

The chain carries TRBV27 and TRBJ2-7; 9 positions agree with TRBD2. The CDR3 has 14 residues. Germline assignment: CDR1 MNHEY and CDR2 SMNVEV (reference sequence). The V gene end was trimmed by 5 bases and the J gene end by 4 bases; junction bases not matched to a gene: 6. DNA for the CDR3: TGTGCCAGCAGTGTACGACTAGCGGAGTACGAGCAGTACTTC. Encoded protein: CASSVRLAEYEQYF.

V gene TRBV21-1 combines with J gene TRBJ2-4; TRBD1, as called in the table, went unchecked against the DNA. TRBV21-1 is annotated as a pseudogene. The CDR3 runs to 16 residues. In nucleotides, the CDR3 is TGTGCCAGCGAGAACCGGGACAGGGGGCCCAAAAACATTCAGTACTTC. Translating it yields CASENRDRGPKNIQYF.